This T cell receptor (beta chain) was retrieved from a study of siplizumab effects on memory and regulatory T cells. The CDR3 has 18 amino acids. After removal of 3 bases from V and 1 base from J, the junction contained 9 bases not matched to a gene. Germline V gene sequence: CDR1 MDHEN, CDR2 SYDVKM. The data were produced by immunoSEQ multiplex PCR, yet TCRdb's version contains in-frame clones alone and is incomplete. The table has 55,000 to 80,000 clones, approximately 79% seen once. Study-level points and caveats: Versus 25% to 30% in controls, the mappable alloreactive CD4+ clones averaged 68.8% Treg-derived with siplizumab. Naive T cells looked more diverse than memory cells and looked like major alloresponse contributors. Proliferating CD4+ or CD8+ clones, roughly 80-95% of them, lacked an assignable naive or memory phenotype.

With respect to this clone: What it binds is not known.

The sequenced sample consisted of memory CD4+ T cells sorted from blood. This chain connects TRBV28 to TRBJ2-3; 11 bases align to TRBD2. The clonotype comes from a human donor in good health. For the CDR3, the DNA is TGTGCCAGCAGTTTGCCTACTAGCGGGGGACCCCGCACAGATACGCAGTATTTT. Translating gives CASSLPTSGGPRTDTQYF.